What follows are 25 T cell receptor beta chains derived from one specimen sequenced in a study of OX40 agonist ivuxolimab in advanced cancers. Sequencing was performed with immunoSEQ multiplex PCR; in TCRdb, only in-frame clones are kept and a portion is missing. The sample records about 50,000 clones, around 86% being singletons. This specimen consisted of CD4+ or CD8+ T cells sorted from blood, obtained in a trial of the OX40 agonist ivuxolimab. The receptors come from an adult with an advanced solid tumor such as melanoma, head and neck, liver or kidney cancer.

The rearrangement links TRBV7-9 to TRBJ2-2; D gene uncertain. The germline V and J ends were trimmed by 5 bases and 0 bases, with 16 bases remaining between them. Germline-derived CDR1 and CDR2 are SEHNR and FQNEAQ (reference sequence). This CDR3 has 17 amino acids. In DNA, the CDR3 is TGTGCCAGCAGCCAAGCCCACAGTTCCGCGAACACCGGGGAGCTGTTTTTT. Its translation is CASSQAHSSANTGELFF.

This clone was recorded once. The chain uses TRBV2 and TRBJ2-6; D gene ambiguous. Between the trimmed V and J ends, which lost 3 bases and 4 bases, there was a span of 7 bases. CDR3 length equals 14 residues. Looked up from germline, CDR1 is SNHLY and CDR2 is FYNNEI. The CDR3 coding sequence is TGTGCCAGCAGTGACCGCTCCGGGGCCAACGTCCTGACTTTC. It yields the protein CASSDRSGANVLTF.

The chain links TRBV29-1 to TRBJ1-4; D remains ambiguous. CDR1 is SQVTM, CDR2 ANQGSEA, per germline. V lost 2 bases, J lost 4 bases, and 8 bases lay in between. The CDR3 totals 13 residues. CDR3 nucleotide sequence: TGCAGCGTTGAACGGGGAGATAATGAAAAACTGTTTTTT. This encodes CSVERGDNEKLFF. The full variable domain, completed using reference TRBV29-1 and TRBJ1-4, is SAVISQKPSRDICQRGTSLTIQCQVDSQVTMMFWYRQQPGQSLTLIATANQGSEATYESGFVIDKFPISRPNLTFSTLTVSNMSPEDSSIYLCSVERGDNEKLFFGSGTQLSVL.

The genes are TRBV10-3 and TRBJ1-5; tentatively, D is TRBD1 (5 bases). The CDR3 totals 15 residues. V lost 8 bases and J lost 1, with 15 bases in between. Germline loops: CDR1 ENHRY, CDR2 SYGVKD. The CDR3 DNA reads TGTGCCATCTGGGGTTTGGCAGGGAGCAATCAGCCCCAGCATTTT. Residues: CAIWGLAGSNQPQHF.

The chain uses TRBV18 and TRBJ1-6, with a weak D call TRBD1 (6 bases). This CDR3 comprises 16 residues. Trimming pared 3 bases from V and 7 bases from J, leaving 16 bases between. Germline CDR1 and CDR2: KGHSH and LQKENI. The CDR3 sequence: CASSPRGGSINSPLHF. The DNA for the CDR3 is TGTGCCAGCTCACCCCGAGGGGGGTCCATCAATTCACCCCTCCACTTT.

The chain links TRBV7-3 to TRBJ2-3, with TRBD1 matching 9 bases. Losses at the gene ends were 4 bases for V and 6 bases for J; bases not matched to a gene: 14. This CDR3 is built from 17 residues. The V gene's germline CDR1 is SGHTA and CDR2 FQGTGA. The DNA of the CDR3 is TGTGCCAGCAGCTACGCCCCCCCGGACAGGGGTGCTGATACGCAGTATTTT. Translation: CASSYAPPDRGADTQYF.

On this clone: Other DNA sequences in this specimen translate into the identical CDR3. The rearrangement joins TRBV6-5 to TRBJ1-1; D gene unclear. The V gene lost 5 bases and the J gene lost 1 base, with 8 bases spanning the gap. The CDR3 has 13 residues. Germline CDR1 reads MNHEY; CDR2 reads SVGAGI. CDR3 protein: CASSRTENTEAFF. The DNA of the CDR3 is TGTGCCAGCAGTCGGACGGAGAACACTGAAGCTTTCTTT.

The chain employs TRBV10-3 and TRBJ1-5, with unresolved D. The CDR3 is 12 residues long. Trimming pared 3 bases from V and 7 bases from J, leaving 7 bases between. Germline V gives CDR1 ENHRY, CDR2 SYGVKD. The CDR3 nucleotides are TGTGCCATCAGTGACGTGAAACAGCCCCAGCATTTT. Translation gives CAISDVKQPQHF.

This chain uses TRBV5-1 with TRBJ2-3; a weak D match, TRBD2 (6 bases). This CDR3 is 14 amino acids long. From germline, CDR1 is SGHRS and CDR2 YFSETQ. Trimming removed 5 bases at V and 4 bases at J, with 14 bases between. This CDR3 reads CASSSGELADTQYF. CDR3 DNA: TGCGCCAGCAGTTCGGGAGAACTAGCAGATACGCAGTATTTT.

The chain links TRBV14 to TRBJ1-1; D is perhaps TRBD1 (5 bases). V lost 1 base and J lost 4, with 16 bases in between. Germline CDR1 and CDR2: SGHDN and FVKESK. This CDR3 has 16 amino acids. The CDR3 protein is CASSQAGLPRSTEAFF. The CDR3, as DNA: TGTGCCAGCAGCCAAGCGGGGCTACCTCGTAGCACTGAAGCTTTCTTT.

This chain uses TRBV5-1 with TRBJ1-4; D unclear. The V gene lost 1 base and the J gene lost 4 bases, with 5 bases spanning the gap. CDR3 size: 13 residues. The germline gives CDR1 SGHRS, CDR2 YFSETQ. The DNA of the CDR3 is TGCGCCAGCAGCTTGACCCTTAATGAAAAACTGTTTTTT. This translates into CASSLTLNEKLFF. Full variable domain (remainder filled in from reference TRBV5-1 and TRBJ1-4): KAGVTQTPRYLIKTRGQQVTLSCSPISGHRSVSWYQQTPGQGLQFLFEYFSETQRNKGNFPGRFSGRQFSNSRSEMNVSTLELGDSALYLCASSLTLNEKLFFGSGTQLSVL.

The gene calls are TRBV19 and TRBJ2-3; the D gene is possibly TRBD2 (6 bases). Germline assignment: CDR1 LNHDA and CDR2 SQIVND (reference sequence). CDR3 length: 17 residues. Trimming removed 1 base from V and 0 bases from J, with 14 bases in between. For the CDR3, the DNA is TGTGCCAGTAGTATAGGTCTCGGCGGGGCTAGCACAGATACGCAGTATTTT. Its translation is CASSIGLGGASTDTQYF.

This chain uses TRBV4-2 with TRBJ2-3; 7 positions agree with TRBD2. V lost 0 bases to trimming and J lost 4 bases; unmatched junction nucleotides: 10. This CDR3 is built from 17 residues. The germline CDR1 and CDR2 sequences are LGHNA and YNFKEQ. CDR3 region: CASSQDVGLGLADTQYF. The CDR3 nucleotides read TGTGCCAGCAGCCAAGATGTCGGACTAGGTCTCGCAGATACGCAGTATTTT.

This clone has only one observation. The rearrangement uses TRBV18 and TRBJ2-3; 7 positions match TRBD1. This CDR3 contains 16 residues. Losses at the gene ends were 0 bases for V and 4 bases for J; bases not matched to a gene: 7. Germline values: CDR1 KGHSH, CDR2 LQKENI. The CDR3 protein is CASSPPVRGQADTQYF. The CDR3 coding sequence is TGTGCCAGCTCACCACCGGTTAGGGGGCAGGCAGATACGCAGTATTTT.

The chain recombines TRBV5-1 with TRBJ2-2; D may be TRBD1 (6 bases). The CDR3 has 16 amino acids. V lost 4 bases to trimming and J lost 4 bases, with 17 bases between them. Germline V lookup: CDR1 SGHRS, CDR2 YFSETQ. The CDR3 reads CASSGATQGPTGELFF. CDR3 in DNA: TGCGCCAGCAGCGGTGCGACACAGGGACCCACCGGGGAGCTGTTTTTT.

V and J are TRBV7-3 and TRBJ2-6, with TRBD2 as a possible D gene (5 bases). In germline, CDR1 is SGHTA, CDR2 FQGTGA. The CDR3 sequence is 14 residues long. Trimming stripped 5 bases from V and 3 bases from J, with 8 bases between. In DNA form, the CDR3 reads TGTGCCAGCAGCGGAGGCCATGGGGCCAACGTCCTGACTTTC. It codes for CASSGGHGANVLTF.

The chain has TRBV19 and TRBJ1-5, with 10 bases matching TRBD1. The ends lost 1 base at V and 3 bases at J; junction bases unmatched: 9. Germline V gene sequence: CDR1 LNHDA, CDR2 SQIVND (reference sequence). CDR3 length equals 18 residues. The CDR3 nucleotides read TGTGCCAGTAGTATAGTAGGAGGGACAGGGGAAACCAATCAGCCCCAGCATTTT. Its translation: CASSIVGGTGETNQPQHF.

In its sample, this clone was seen once. DNA for the CDR3: TGTGCCAGCAGTGACCGACAGGGAAGGGATAATTCACCCCTCCACTTT. Translated: CASSDRQGRDNSPLHF. The chain recombines TRBV6-1 with TRBJ1-6; 7 bases fit TRBD1. Trimming cost V 3 bases and J 5 bases; bases outside gene matches: 7. This CDR3 contains 16 residues. Germline V gives CDR1 MNHNS, CDR2 SASEGT.

V and J are TRBV7-2 and TRBJ2-3, with 8 positions matching TRBD1. Trimming cost V 6 bases and J 1 base; bases outside gene matches: 6. Germline lookup yields CDR1 SGHTA and CDR2 FQGNSA. The CDR3 sequence is 15 residues long. The CDR3 nucleotides read TGTGCCAGCAGTTACGGACAGGGAGGCACAGATACGCAGTATTTT. It yields the protein CASSYGQGGTDTQYF. Looking up the rest from reference TRBV7-2 and TRBJ2-3 gives the full variable domain: GAGVSQSPSNKVTEKGKDVELRCDPISGHTALYWYRQSLGQGLEFLIYFQGNSAPDKSGLPSDRFSAERTGGSVSTLTIQRTQQEDSAVYLCASSYGQGGTDTQYFGPGTRLTVL.

The chain carries TRBV4-1 and TRBJ2-7; TRBD2 agrees at 8 bases. Germline CDR1 MGHRA, CDR2 YSYEKL. The V segment lost 0 bases and the J segment 6 bases; nucleotides outside the gene matches: 25. The CDR3 consists of 21 residues. CDR3 amino acids: CASSQDGDYWSGGFGKGEQYF. The CDR3 DNA sequence: TGCGCCAGCAGCCAAGATGGGGATTATTGGAGCGGGGGCTTCGGGAAGGGCGAGCAGTACTTC.

The chain joins TRBV9 to TRBJ2-7; 7 bases are shared with TRBD1. Germline V CDR1 and CDR2: SGDLS, YYNGEE. This CDR3 comprises 14 residues. V lost 2 bases, J lost 4 bases, and 6 bases stayed unmatched. Written as DNA, the CDR3 is TGTGCCAGCAGCGTCACAGGGGATAGTTACGAGCAGTACTTC. Amino acid sequence: CASSVTGDSYEQYF.

This clone occurred once. The chain joins TRBV21-1 to TRBJ1-3. TRBV21-1 is flagged as a pseudogene. This CDR3 comprises 16 residues. In nucleotides, the CDR3 is TGTGCCAGCAGCAAATTCCGGCAGCCGTCTGGAAACACCATATATTTT. This sequence encodes CASSKFRQPSGNTIYF.

The V and J genes are TRBV27 and TRBJ1-1; D gene uncertain. The CDR3 runs to 13 residues. Germline CDR1 and CDR2: MNHEY and SMNVEV (reference sequence). Trimming stripped 2 bases from V and 1 base from J, with 5 bases between. CDR3 sequence: CASSLVGNTEAFF. The CDR3 DNA reads TGTGCCAGCAGTTTAGTCGGGAACACTGAAGCTTTCTTT.

The chain recombines TRBV14 with TRBJ1-1; 7 bases line up with TRBD1. Germline V CDR1 and CDR2: SGHDN, FVKESK. V lost 3 bases and J lost 4; bases outside the gene matches: 14. The CDR3 has 17 residues. The CDR3 here is CASSQEHAGGVGTEAFF. CDR3 in DNA: TGTGCCAGCAGCCAGGAGCATGCAGGGGGAGTGGGCACTGAAGCTTTCTTT.

The CDR3 loop reads CASSLDSTRSGNTIYF. In nucleotides, the CDR3 is TGTGCCAGCAGCTTGGACAGTACTCGCTCTGGAAACACCATATATTTT. The gene calls are TRBV7-9 and TRBJ1-3; possible D gene TRBD1, 6 bases. This CDR3 contains 16 residues. CDR1 SEHNR and CDR2 FQNEAQ come from the germline V gene (reference sequence). V gave up 3 bases and J gave up 0 bases, with 12 bases separating them.